The rows below give T cell receptor beta chains drawn from one sample of a study of vaccination and CD4 T cells after COVID-19. Antigens of these TCRs are unknown. In TCRdb, the PCR reads were re-called with MiXCR into one record per CDR3 protein. Among about 6,400 distinct CDR3 sequences, under 60% were seen once, and the ten largest hold around 27%. The sample comprised CD4+ T cells from blood, cultured in vitro. All receptors derive from a human donor in good health. Both conserved end residues are part of each CDR3. A D gene is named only where the DNA matches it firmly. Rows give clone size only sometimes, using once, few, many, or a class for an expanded clone.

abundance: .; j_gene: TRBJ2-3; d_gene: TRBD2; v_gene: TRBV12-3/TRBV12-4; CDR3aa: CASSLAGADTQYF; CDR3nt: TGTGCCAGCAGCTTAGCGGGGGCAGATACGCAGTATTTT
abundance: .; j_gene: TRBJ2-5; d_gene: TRBD1; v_gene: TRBV19; CDR3aa: CASRLTGGRETQYF; CDR3nt: TGTGCCAGTAGGCTCACAGGGGGCAGGGAGACCCAGTACTTC
abundance: few; j_gene: TRBJ1-1; d_gene: .; v_gene: TRBV10-3; CDR3aa: CAISREGVASYEAFF; CDR3nt: TGTGCCATCAGTCGGGAAGGGGTCGCTTCTTATGAAGCTTTCTTT
abundance: .; j_gene: TRBJ2-3; d_gene: TRBD2; v_gene: TRBV19; CDR3aa: CASSSPAGGGTDTQYF; CDR3nt: TGTGCCAGTAGTTCACCAGCGGGGGGGGGCACAGATACGCAGTATTTT
abundance: .; j_gene: TRBJ2-1; d_gene: TRBD1; v_gene: TRBV27; CDR3aa: CASSWGRGLWNEQFF; CDR3nt: TGTGCCAGCAGTTGGGGCAGGGGGCTGTGGAATGAGCAGTTCTTC
abundance: .; j_gene: TRBJ1-1; d_gene: TRBD1; v_gene: TRBV7-2; CDR3aa: CASSPQTGRTEAFF; CDR3nt: TGTGCCAGCAGCCCCCAGACAGGGCGGACTGAAGCTTTCTTT
abundance: .; j_gene: TRBJ2-5; d_gene: TRBD2; v_gene: TRBV20-1; CDR3aa: CSATKTSGIGETQYF; CDR3nt: TGCAGTGCTACGAAGACTAGCGGGATAGGGGAGACCCAGTACTTC
abundance: .; j_gene: TRBJ1-6; d_gene: .; v_gene: TRBV6-1; CDR3aa: CASNREYNSPLHF; CDR3nt: TGTGCCAGCAACAGGGAATATAATTCACCCCTCCACTTT
abundance: .; j_gene: TRBJ1-1; d_gene: TRBD1; v_gene: TRBV28; CDR3aa: CASSGLEDRLNTEAFF; CDR3nt: TGTGCCAGCAGCGGTTTGGAGGACAGGCTGAACACTGAAGCTTTCTTT
abundance: .; j_gene: TRBJ2-1; d_gene: .; v_gene: TRBV5-6; CDR3aa: CASSPQYNEQFF; CDR3nt: TGTGCCAGCAGCCCACAGTACAATGAGCAGTTCTTC
abundance: few; j_gene: TRBJ1-5; d_gene: .; v_gene: TRBV20-1; CDR3aa: CSANRADNQPQHF; CDR3nt: TGCAGTGCTAACAGGGCAGACAATCAGCCCCAGCATTTT
abundance: .; j_gene: TRBJ2-1; d_gene: .; v_gene: TRBV20-1; CDR3aa: CSAEERKWSYNEQFF; CDR3nt: TGCAGTGCGGAAGAGCGGAAATGGTCCTACAATGAGCAGTTCTTC
abundance: few; j_gene: TRBJ1-6; d_gene: .; v_gene: TRBV7-2; CDR3aa: CASSLVAESGSPLHF; CDR3nt: TGTGCCAGCAGCTTAGTGGCCGAGAGCGGTTCACCCCTCCACTTT
abundance: once; j_gene: TRBJ1-6; d_gene: .; v_gene: TRBV5-1; CDR3aa: CASRQSAGNNSPLHF; CDR3nt: TGCGCCAGCAGGCAGAGTGCAGGGAATAATTCACCCCTCCACTTT
abundance: few; j_gene: TRBJ1-5; d_gene: .; v_gene: TRBV19; CDR3aa: CASSPRGGRNQPQHF; CDR3nt: TGTGCCAGTAGTCCCCGGGGGGGGCGCAATCAGCCCCAGCATTTT
abundance: .; j_gene: TRBJ2-2; d_gene: TRBD1; v_gene: TRBV7-6; CDR3aa: CASSPSPGQGNTATGELFF; CDR3nt: TGTGCCAGCAGCCCGAGCCCGGGACAGGGGAACACGGCCACCGGGGAGCTGTTTTTT
abundance: .; j_gene: TRBJ1-4; d_gene: TRBD1; v_gene: TRBV27; CDR3aa: CASRRTGSNEKLFF; CDR3nt: TGTGCCAGCAGACGGACAGGATCTAATGAAAAACTGTTTTTT
abundance: .; j_gene: TRBJ2-7; d_gene: TRBD1; v_gene: TRBV5-1; CDR3aa: CASTSSTGGGEQYF; CDR3nt: TGCGCCAGCACCTCTTCGACAGGGGGCGGTGAGCAGTACTTC
abundance: once; j_gene: TRBJ2-7; d_gene: TRBD2; v_gene: TRBV6-2/TRBV6-3; CDR3aa: CASSLVAGGLDYEQYF; CDR3nt: TGTGCCAGCAGCCTTGTGGCGGGAGGGCTGGACTACGAGCAGTACTTC
abundance: .; j_gene: TRBJ2-3; d_gene: .; v_gene: TRBV5-4; CDR3aa: CASSLGGGTSTDTQYF; CDR3nt: TGTGCCAGCAGCCTTGGGGGTGGAACTAGCACAGATACGCAGTATTTT
abundance: few; j_gene: TRBJ1-2; d_gene: .; v_gene: TRBV20-1; CDR3aa: CSALKTGYGYTF; CDR3nt: TGCAGTGCCCTAAAAACCGGCTATGGCTACACCTTC
abundance: few; j_gene: TRBJ2-7; d_gene: TRBD2; v_gene: TRBV27; CDR3aa: CASSPKTSRREQYF; CDR3nt: TGTGCCAGCAGCCCGAAGACTAGCCGACGCGAGCAGTACTTC
abundance: .; j_gene: TRBJ1-5; d_gene: .; v_gene: TRBV30; CDR3aa: CAWRRKDSSNQPQHF; CDR3nt: TGTGCCTGGAGGAGGAAAGACAGTAGCAATCAGCCCCAGCATTTT
abundance: few; j_gene: TRBJ1-1; d_gene: .; v_gene: TRBV7-8; CDR3aa: CASSPVGAPSLGTEAFF; CDR3nt: TGTGCCAGCAGCCCGGTGGGGGCCCCCTCCTTGGGCACTGAAGCTTTCTTT
abundance: .; j_gene: TRBJ2-7; d_gene: TRBD2; v_gene: TRBV19; CDR3aa: CASSVAGGSIYEQYF; CDR3nt: TGTGCCAGTAGTGTAGCGGGAGGAAGTATCTACGAGCAGTACTTC
abundance: few; j_gene: TRBJ1-5; d_gene: .; v_gene: TRBV20-1; CDR3aa: CSAAGPEGINQPQHF; CDR3nt: TGCAGTGCTGCCGGGCCGGAGGGGATCAATCAGCCCCAGCATTTT
abundance: .; j_gene: TRBJ2-1; d_gene: .; v_gene: TRBV10-2; CDR3aa: CASSVGGYEQFF; CDR3nt: TGCGCCAGCAGTGTGGGGGGCTACGAGCAGTTCTTC
abundance: .; j_gene: TRBJ2-4; d_gene: TRBD2; v_gene: TRBV19; CDR3aa: CASSTSGGGSFKNIQYF; CDR3nt: TGTGCCAGTAGTACCTCTGGCGGGGGAAGTTTCAAAAACATTCAGTACTTC
abundance: .; j_gene: TRBJ2-3; d_gene: TRBD2; v_gene: TRBV20-1; CDR3aa: CSASFGAGSSTDTQYF; CDR3nt: TGCAGTGCTAGCTTCGGAGCGGGGTCTAGCACAGATACGCAGTATTTT
abundance: .; j_gene: TRBJ1-1; d_gene: TRBD1; v_gene: TRBV6-5; CDR3aa: CASSSGTGARNTEAFF; CDR3nt: TGTGCCAGCAGTTCCGGGACAGGGGCCCGGAACACTGAAGCTTTCTTT
abundance: few; j_gene: TRBJ1-5; d_gene: .; v_gene: TRBV20-1; CDR3aa: CSAPLRGTGSYQPQHF; CDR3nt: TGCAGTGCTCCTCTTCGAGGGACTGGGAGTTATCAGCCCCAGCATTTT
abundance: .; j_gene: TRBJ1-1; d_gene: .; v_gene: TRBV11-2; CDR3aa: CASSSLFKGEAFF; CDR3nt: TGTGCCAGCAGCTCACTATTTAAGGGTGAAGCTTTCTTT
abundance: .; j_gene: TRBJ1-6; d_gene: .; v_gene: TRBV5-1; CDR3aa: CASQPGGRHYNSPLHF; CDR3nt: TGCGCCAGCCAACCGGGGGGCCGACACTATAATTCACCCCTCCACTTT
abundance: .; j_gene: TRBJ2-7; d_gene: TRBD2; v_gene: TRBV30; CDR3aa: CARNVPGLAGFF; CDR3nt: TGTGCCCGGAACGTCCCGGGACTAGCGGGATTCTTC
abundance: once; j_gene: TRBJ2-7; d_gene: .; v_gene: TRBV6-5; CDR3aa: CASSSHRFSDTYEQYF; CDR3nt: TGTGCCAGCAGTTCCCACCGCTTCTCGGATACCTACGAGCAGTACTTC
abundance: .; j_gene: TRBJ1-4; d_gene: .; v_gene: TRBV5-1; CDR3aa: CASSLETWSEKLFF; CDR3nt: TGCGCCAGCAGCTTGGAGACTTGGAGTGAAAAACTGTTTTTT
abundance: few; j_gene: TRBJ1-6; d_gene: .; v_gene: TRBV27; CDR3aa: CASSQHAYNSPLHF; CDR3nt: TGTGCCAGCAGTCAACACGCATACAATTCACCCCTCCACTTT
abundance: .; j_gene: TRBJ1-3; d_gene: .; v_gene: TRBV6-5; CDR3aa: CASSYDSSGNTIYF; CDR3nt: TGTGCCAGCAGTTACGACAGTTCTGGAAACACCATATATTTT
abundance: .; j_gene: TRBJ2-5; d_gene: .; v_gene: TRBV20-1; CDR3aa: CSAIHGETQYF; CDR3nt: TGCAGTGCTATTCACGGGGAGACCCAGTACTTC
abundance: .; j_gene: TRBJ1-3; d_gene: .; v_gene: TRBV28; CDR3aa: CASTRGPGNTIYF; CDR3nt: TGTGCCAGCACCCGGGGACCTGGAAACACCATATATTTT
abundance: .; j_gene: TRBJ2-5; d_gene: .; v_gene: TRBV5-1; CDR3aa: CASSLDAGLETQYF; CDR3nt: TGCGCCAGCAGCTTGGACGCAGGGCTGGAGACCCAGTACTTC
abundance: once; j_gene: TRBJ2-3; d_gene: .; v_gene: TRBV27; CDR3aa: CASSTRGLSRSSTDTQYF; CDR3nt: TGTGCCAGCAGTACCCGGGGACTCTCCCGATCTAGCACAGATACGCAGTATTTT
abundance: .; j_gene: TRBJ1-6; d_gene: .; v_gene: TRBV12-3/TRBV12-4; CDR3aa: CASSLAQNNSPLHF; CDR3nt: TGTGCCAGCAGTTTGGCACAGAATAATTCACCCCTCCACTTT
abundance: .; j_gene: TRBJ1-6; d_gene: .; v_gene: TRBV14; CDR3aa: CASTLSYNSPLHF; CDR3nt: TGTGCCAGCACCCTCTCCTATAATTCACCCCTCCACTTT
abundance: few; j_gene: TRBJ2-5; d_gene: TRBD2; v_gene: TRBV20-1; CDR3aa: CSRRASGETQYF; CDR3nt: TGCAGCCGCCGGGCTAGCGGGGAGACCCAGTACTTC
abundance: .; j_gene: TRBJ1-5; d_gene: .; v_gene: TRBV2; CDR3aa: CASTFRSGSNQPQHF; CDR3nt: TGTGCCAGCACTTTTCGATCGGGGAGCAATCAGCCCCAGCATTTT
abundance: .; j_gene: TRBJ2-1; d_gene: TRBD2; v_gene: TRBV20-1; CDR3aa: CSAGILAGGGEQFF; CDR3nt: TGCAGTGCCGGAATACTAGCGGGAGGGGGCGAGCAGTTCTTC
abundance: few; j_gene: TRBJ2-1; d_gene: TRBD2; v_gene: TRBV24-1; CDR3aa: CATSDLSGGRFEQFF; CDR3nt: TGTGCCACCAGTGATTTGTCGGGGGGGCGCTTTGAGCAGTTCTTC